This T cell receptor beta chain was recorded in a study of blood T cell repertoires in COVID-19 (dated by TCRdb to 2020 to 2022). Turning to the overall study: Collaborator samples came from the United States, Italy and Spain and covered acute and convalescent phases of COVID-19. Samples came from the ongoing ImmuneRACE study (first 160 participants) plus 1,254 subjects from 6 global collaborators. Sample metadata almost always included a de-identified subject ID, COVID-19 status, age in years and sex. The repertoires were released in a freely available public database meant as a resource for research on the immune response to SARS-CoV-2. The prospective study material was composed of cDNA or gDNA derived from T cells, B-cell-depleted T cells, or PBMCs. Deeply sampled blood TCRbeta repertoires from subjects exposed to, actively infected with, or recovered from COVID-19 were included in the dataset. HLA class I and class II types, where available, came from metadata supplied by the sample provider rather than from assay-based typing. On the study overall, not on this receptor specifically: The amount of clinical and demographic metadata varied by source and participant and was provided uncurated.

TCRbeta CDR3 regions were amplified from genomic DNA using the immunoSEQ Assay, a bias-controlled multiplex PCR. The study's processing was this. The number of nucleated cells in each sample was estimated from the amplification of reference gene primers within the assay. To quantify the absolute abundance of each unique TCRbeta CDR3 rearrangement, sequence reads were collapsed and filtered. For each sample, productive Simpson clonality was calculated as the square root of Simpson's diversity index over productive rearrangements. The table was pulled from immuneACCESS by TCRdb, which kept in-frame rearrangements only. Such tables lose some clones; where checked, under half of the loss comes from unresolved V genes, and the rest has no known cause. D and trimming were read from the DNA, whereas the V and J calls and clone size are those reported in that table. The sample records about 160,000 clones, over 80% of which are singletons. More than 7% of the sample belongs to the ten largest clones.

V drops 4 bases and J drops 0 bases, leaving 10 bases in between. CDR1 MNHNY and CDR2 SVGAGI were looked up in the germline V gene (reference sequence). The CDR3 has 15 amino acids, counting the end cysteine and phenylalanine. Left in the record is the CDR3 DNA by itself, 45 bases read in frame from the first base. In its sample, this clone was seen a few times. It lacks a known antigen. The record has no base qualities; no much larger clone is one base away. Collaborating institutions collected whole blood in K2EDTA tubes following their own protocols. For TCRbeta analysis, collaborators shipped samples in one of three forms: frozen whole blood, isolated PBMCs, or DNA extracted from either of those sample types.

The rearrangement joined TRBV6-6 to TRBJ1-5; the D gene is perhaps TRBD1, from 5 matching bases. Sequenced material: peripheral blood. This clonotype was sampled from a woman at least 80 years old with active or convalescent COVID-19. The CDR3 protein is CASSSEGNSNQPQHF. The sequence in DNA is TGTGCCAGCAGTTCGGAGGGGAATAGCAATCAGCCCCAGCATTTT.